This TCR beta chain stems from a study of OX40 agonist ivuxolimab in advanced cancers. Generated by immunoSEQ multiplex PCR, the TCRdb table keeps only in-frame clones and is missing some. The sample includes around 21,000 clones, approximately 78% seen only once; the top ten take 26%. The CDR3 contains 13 residues. Germline assignment: CDR1 MNHEY and CDR2 SMNVEV (reference sequence). V trimming: 7 bases; J trimming: 2 bases; junction bases outside the gene matches: 4. The source of this sequence is an adult with an advanced solid tumor such as melanoma, head and neck, liver or kidney cancer. Source: CD4+ or CD8+ T cells sorted from blood, taken in a trial of the OX40 agonist ivuxolimab. V is TRBV27 and J is TRBJ2-7; 8 positions agree with TRBD1. In DNA form, the CDR3 reads TGTGCCAGCACCGGGACAGGAACCTACGAGCAGTACTTC. This sequence encodes CASTGTGTYEQYF.